The entry that follows covers one T cell receptor beta chain sequence. What it binds is not known. Libraries were prepared by immunoSEQ multiplex PCR; TCRdb keeps only in-frame clonotypes and omits some of them. The repertoire holds about 2 million clones, with less than 95% as singletons. Germline CDR1 is SGHTA and CDR2 is FQGNSA. The CDR3 runs to 16 residues. Germline trimming cut 5 bases from V and 3 bases from J; bases unmatched to any gene: 12. This sample was included in a study of shared clonotypes between healthy human individuals. Findings and caveats of the study: The naive CD4 repertoires of several donors were compared, and about 5% of clonotypes were shared. Owing to a small donor count, the genetic and exposure-history diversity represented was limited. Incompleteness in sorted-subset sequencing, despite large depth, was shown by rarefaction.

Only CD45RO-negative cells positively selected for CCR7 counted as naive CD8 cells, so terminally differentiated effector memory CD45RA+ cells were excluded. Every contributor of samples was a Caucasian grown-up residing in Nashville, Tennessee. The origin of this receptor is a man younger than 35 in good health. Sequenced sample: naive CD8+ T cells sorted from blood. J is TRBJ2-5 and V is TRBV7-2; TRBD1 matches 7 bases. In nucleotides, the CDR3 is TGTGCCAGCAGCCGCCCGGGACAGACATTAAAAGAGACCCAGTACTTC. Translated: CASSRPGQTLKETQYF.